This is a list of T cell receptor beta chains from one sample in a study of cytomegalovirus exposure and HLA in healthy donors. Using immunoSEQ multiplex PCR, the repertoire was profiled, and TCRdb retains in-frame clones only, with some absent. Altogether more than 90,000 clones are present, roughly 70% being singletons, with the ten largest covering around 0.9%. The sequenced material came from PBMCs. The origin of the receptors is a woman aged 30 to 39 in good health and CMV-seronegative. CDR3s include the opening cysteine and the closing phenylalanine or tryptophan. The order of the fields is clone size, D gene, J gene, V gene, CDR3 DNA, CDR3 protein. D genes are given only for firm matches. The size entry is marked missing in some rows and otherwise reads once, few, many or a size class.

-,-,TRBJ2-3,TRBV30,TGTGCCTGGAGATACAGGACTACCATCCTCAGCACAGATACGCAGTATTTT,CAWRYRTTILSTDTQYF
-,-,TRBJ1-1,TRBV6-1,TGTGCCAGCAGATATACAGTGAACACTGAAGCTTTCTTT,CASRYTVNTEAFF
-,TRBD1,TRBJ1-5,TRBV19,TGTGCCAGTAGTGGGGACAGGGCCCCAAATCAGCCCCAGCATTTT,CASSGDRAPNQPQHF
few,TRBD1,TRBJ2-1,TRBV30,TGTGCCTGGACCATGGGGGACAGAAGGGGGCAGTTCTTC,CAWTMGDRRGQFF
-,-,TRBJ1-1,TRBV5-6,TGTGCCAGCAGCCCCGTCTGGGGGCGTTACACTGAAGCTTTCTTT,CASSPVWGRYTEAFF
few,-,TRBJ2-7,TRBV6-6,TGTGCCAGCAGTTACGGGGCCTCCTACGAGCAGTACTTC,CASSYGASYEQYF
-,-,TRBJ1-6,TRBV6-1,TGTGCCAGCAGTGAAACCGGGTCTACACCCCTCCACTTT,CASSETGSTPLHF
-,-,TRBJ1-5,TRBV2,TGTGCCAGCAGTGAAGCGAGGGCAAGCAATCAGCCCCAGCATTTT,CASSEARASNQPQHF
-,-,TRBJ1-2,TRBV4-3,TGCGCCAGCAGCCAAGATCTTCGAGGCGCACACCCCTATGGCTACACCTTC,CASSQDLRGAHPYGYTF
-,-,TRBJ1-2,TRBV5-6,TGTGCCACCTCGGTCGCCGACTATGGCTACACCTTC,CATSVADYGYTF
-,-,TRBJ2-5,TRBV7-9,TGTGCCAGCACCTGGGGCAGCGAGACCCAGTACTTC,CASTWGSETQYF
-,-,TRBJ1-2,TRBV30,TGTGCCTGGATACCTAGTGGCAGGGAAAACTATGGCTACACCTTC,CAWIPSGRENYGYTF
-,TRBD2,TRBJ2-5,TRBV2,TGTGCCAGCAGTAGGACTAGCGGTGGGACCCAGTACTTC,CASSRTSGGTQYF
-,TRBD2,TRBJ2-1,TRBV2,TGTGCCAGCAGCTCCCTAGCGGCTTACAATGAGCAGTTCTTC,CASSSLAAYNEQFF
-,TRBD2,TRBJ2-1,TRBV11-2,TGTGCCAGCAGCCACAAGGGACTAGCGGGAGGGGATGAGCAGTTCTTC,CASSHKGLAGGDEQFF
-,TRBD1,TRBJ1-1,TRBV30,TGTGCCTGGAGTGCCCCTGACAGGGGGCAGTGTGAAGCTTTCTTT,CAWSAPDRGQCEAFF
few,TRBD1,TRBJ1-2,TRBV30,TGTGCCTGTTACCGGGACAGGGGCAGGACTAACTATGGCTACACCTTC,CACYRDRGRTNYGYTF
-,-,TRBJ1-4,TRBV19,TGTGCCAGTAAGCCTTTCCGGGGGAATGAAAAACTGTTTTTT,CASKPFRGNEKLFF
-,-,TRBJ1-2,TRBV30,TGTGCCTCCCCCGGGTGGGCTAACTATGGCTACACCTTC,CASPGWANYGYTF
-,TRBD1,TRBJ1-1,TRBV11-3,TGTGCCAGCAGCCCCGCTGTAGGACAGGCTACCGGGACTGAAGCTTTCTTT,CASSPAVGQATGTEAFF
-,TRBD1,TRBJ1-6,TRBV2,TGTGCCAGCAGTGAACCCGGGACAGTCCTCCACTTT,CASSEPGTVLHF
-,-,TRBJ1-3,TRBV9,TGTGCCAGCAGCGCCCCAGGGGTTGCTGGAAACACCATATATTTT,CASSAPGVAGNTIYF
-,-,TRBJ2-7,TRBV11-2,TGTGCCAGCAGCAGAACAGGGTATGGAACCGAGCAGTACTTC,CASSRTGYGTEQYF
once,TRBD1,TRBJ1-4,TRBV2,TGTGCCAGCAGTGCTGACAGGGCGGAGGAAAAACTGTTTTTT,CASSADRAEEKLFF
-,-,TRBJ2-7,TRBV10-3,TGTGCCATCAGTGAGATATCCTACGAGCAGTACTTC,CAISEISYEQYF
-,-,TRBJ1-3,TRBV25-1,TGTGCCAGCAGTCCAGCGGGGGCTGGAAACACCATATATTTT,CASSPAGAGNTIYF